Following are 17 T cell receptor beta chains from one sample sequenced in a study of shared clonotypes between healthy human individuals. Libraries were prepared by immunoSEQ multiplex PCR; TCRdb keeps only in-frame clonotypes and omits some of them. The sample has approximately 2.1 million clones, 93% seen once. Sequenced: naive CD4+ T cells from PBMCs. Subset reported: CD45RA+ positively selected. These receptor sequences come from a man aged 18-30 years in good health. Some clones in this sample may be carry-over from other donors' samples.

The chain recombines TRBV30 with TRBJ2-7; 8 bases are a match to TRBD2. V shed 3 bases, J shed 0 bases, and the junction held 4 bases outside the gene matches. Germline V lookup: CDR1 GTSNPN, CDR2 SVGIG (reference sequence). The length of the CDR3 is 14 residues. The CDR3 sequence: CAWSLAGTSYEQYF. In DNA form, the CDR3 reads TGTGCCTGGAGCTTAGCGGGAACCTCCTACGAGCAGTACTTC.

The V gene is TRBV2, the J gene TRBJ2-5, with D unclear. Trimming took off 11 bases at V and 4 bases at J, with 5 bases between the two ends. Germline V gives CDR1 SNHLY, CDR2 FYNNEI. This CDR3 has 9 residues. The CDR3 sequence: CASSETQYF. CDR3 nucleotide sequence: TGTGCCTCTTCAGAGACCCAGTACTTC.

The chain is built from TRBV7-2 and TRBJ2-7, with D unclear. Per germline, CDR1 SGHTA and CDR2 FQGNSA. The germline V and J ends were trimmed by 2 bases and 0 bases, with 14 bases remaining between them. The CDR3 length is 16 residues. The CDR3 loop reads CASSLLGSANSYEQYF. DNA of the CDR3: TGTGCCAGCAGCTTATTGGGGTCCGCCAACTCCTACGAGCAGTACTTC.

This clone was recorded once. This chain connects TRBV5-6 to TRBJ1-2, with D possibly being TRBD1 (6 bases). Germline CDR1 SGHDT, CDR2 YYEEEE. The CDR3 contains 16 residues. The V and J ends lost 4 bases and 4 bases respectively, with 20 bases between them. In DNA, the CDR3 is TGTGCCAGCAGCCGGTCACTGGGGGCATCGCCCTATGGCTACACCTTC. Translation: CASSRSLGASPYGYTF.

V is TRBV30 and J is TRBJ1-2; 9 nucleotides align to TRBD1. The CDR3 consists of 14 residues. Germline values: CDR1 GTSNPN, CDR2 SVGIG (reference sequence). Trimming at V came to 2 bases and at J to 4 bases, leaving 5 bases not matched to a gene. This chain's CDR3 is CAWSHGQGLYGYTF. For the CDR3, the DNA is TGTGCCTGGAGTCACGGACAGGGGCTCTATGGCTACACCTTC.

Only a few counts were recorded for this clone. This sequence joins TRBV15 and TRBJ1-1; D gene unclear. Per the germline V gene, CDR1 is LNHNV and CDR2 is YYDKDF (reference sequence). The V gene lost 0 bases and the J gene lost 3 bases, with 8 bases spanning the gap. CDR3 length: 14 residues. The CDR3 here is CATSRDPQYTEAFF. Written as DNA, the CDR3 is TGTGCCACCAGCAGAGATCCCCAATACACTGAAGCTTTCTTT.

This chain links TRBV6-5 with TRBJ2-7; 8 bases align to TRBD1. The CDR3 contains 15 residues. The trim removed 3 bases at V and 6 bases at J, leaving 10 bases unmatched. Germline lookup yields CDR1 MNHEY and CDR2 SVGAGI. The CDR3, as DNA: TGTGCCAGCAGTTATGGGGCAGGGGGCAACGGCGAGCAGTACTTC. Amino acids: CASSYGAGGNGEQYF.

About this clone itself: Other DNA sequences in the sample encode the same CDR3. This chain links TRBV4-2 with TRBJ1-3, with D uncertain. V was shortened by 1 base and J by 4 bases, with 5 bases between the two germline ends. CDR3 size: 13 residues. Per germline, CDR1 LGHNA and CDR2 YNFKEQ. CDR3 region: CASSQAPGNTIYF. Written as DNA, the CDR3 is TGTGCCAGCAGCCAAGCCCCAGGAAACACCATATATTTT.

The rearrangement uses TRBV11-2 and TRBJ2-2; D not certain. The CDR3 is 20 residues long. V was shortened by 0 bases and J by 5 bases, with 25 bases between the two germline ends. CDR1 is SGHAT and CDR2 is FQNNGV in the germline V gene. The CDR3 reads CASSLDPSPIRKDFTGELFF. CDR3 bases: TGTGCCAGCAGCTTAGATCCGAGCCCCATAAGAAAAGACTTTACCGGGGAGCTGTTTTTT.

This clone was seen a handful of times. The chain links TRBV5-1 to TRBJ1-1; D not certain. The CDR3 has 13 amino acids. V lost 2 bases and J lost 1, with 6 bases in between. Per the germline V gene, CDR1 is SGHRS and CDR2 is YFSETQ. The CDR3 sequence: CASSFTKNTEAFF. As DNA, the CDR3 is TGCGCCAGCAGCTTTACAAAGAACACTGAAGCTTTCTTT.

J is TRBJ1-1 and V is TRBV29-1, with D maybe TRBD1 (6 bases). V lost 4 bases and J 0 bases, leaving 15 bases between the germline ends. This CDR3 has 15 residues. From germline, CDR1 is SQVTM and CDR2 ANQGSEA. DNA for the CDR3: TGCAGCGTTGGTGGCGGCAGGGGAATGAACACTGAAGCTTTCTTT. This translates into CSVGGGRGMNTEAFF.

The V and J genes are TRBV6-6 and TRBJ2-3; D possibly uses TRBD1 or TRBD2 (5 bases each). The length of the CDR3 is 14 residues. Trimming left V 2 bases short and J 5 bases short, with 11 bases between. Germline V gene lookup returns CDR1 MNHNY and CDR2 SVGAGI (reference sequence). CDR3 DNA sequence: TGTGCCAGCAGTTACCCGAGGGACCGAGATACGCAGTATTTT. Translated, it gives CASSYPRDRDTQYF.

V usage is TRBV2 and J usage is TRBJ2-5; no reliable D call. Germline V gene sequence: CDR1 SNHLY, CDR2 FYNNEI. The germline V and J ends were trimmed by 10 bases and 5 bases, with 20 bases remaining between them. The CDR3 runs 14 residues. CDR3 coding DNA: TGTGCCACCTCAGGATCCGCTATCGTGGAGACCCAGTACTTC. Translation: CATSGSAIVETQYF. Using reference TRBV2 and TRBJ2-5 for the parts outside the CDR3, the full variable domain is EPEVTQTPSHQVTQMGQEVILRCVPISNHLYFYWYRQILGQKVEFLVSFYNNEISEKSEIFDDQFSVERPDGSNFTLKIRSTKLEDSAMYFCATSGSAIVETQYFGPGTRLLVL.

There are a few counts of this clone. This chain uses TRBV6-1 with TRBJ1-5; D call uncertain. The CDR3 is 14 residues long. V was cut by 5 bases and J by 4 bases, with 12 bases left in between. Germline V gene data show CDR1 as MNHNS and CDR2 as SASEGT. CDR3 amino acids: CASSTAWGNQPQHF. CDR3 in DNA: TGTGCCAGCAGTACGGCCTGGGGTAATCAGCCCCAGCATTTT.

The V call is TRBV28, the J call TRBJ2-1; maybe TRBD2 (6 bases). The germline CDR1 and CDR2 sequences are MDHEN and SYDVKM. V dropped 8 bases and J dropped 8 bases, with 19 bases sitting between them. The CDR3 runs to 14 residues. CDR3 amino acids: CASGLRTTPHEQFF. CDR3 DNA sequence: TGTGCCAGCGGGTTGAGGACTACCCCTCATGAGCAGTTCTTC.

This sequence joins TRBV19 and TRBJ1-1; D ambiguous. Germline loops: CDR1 LNHDA, CDR2 SQIVND (reference sequence). Deletions cut 8 bases from V and 1 base from J, with 11 bases between. The CDR3 contains 13 residues. Written as DNA, the CDR3 is TGTGCCAGTGGGAAATACCAGAACACTGAAGCTTTCTTT. It encodes CASGKYQNTEAFF. Filled out from reference TRBV19 and TRBJ1-1, the complete variable domain reads DGGITQSPKYLFRKEGQNVTLSCEQNLNHDAMYWYRQDPGQGLRLIYYSQIVNDFQKGDIAEGYSVSREKKESFPLTVTSAQKNPTAFYLCASGKYQNTEAFFGQGTRLTVV.

This clone was detected once. The rearrangement joins TRBV6-5 to TRBJ2-5, with unresolved D. CDR1 MNHEY and CDR2 SVGAGI come from the germline V gene. This CDR3 region has 12 residues. V shed 8 bases and J shed 5 bases, with 12 bases lying between them. CDR3 sequence: CASYKGPETQYF. CDR3 nucleotides: TGTGCCAGCTATAAAGGTCCTGAGACCCAGTACTTC.